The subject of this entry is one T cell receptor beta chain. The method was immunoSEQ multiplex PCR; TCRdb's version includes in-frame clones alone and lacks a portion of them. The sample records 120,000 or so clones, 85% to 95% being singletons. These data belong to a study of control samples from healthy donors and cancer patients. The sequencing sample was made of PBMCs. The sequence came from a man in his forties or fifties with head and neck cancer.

CDR3: CASSKRTGLNQPQHF. The CDR3 nucleotides read TGTGCCAGCAGCAAGAGGACAGGGCTCAATCAGCCCCAGCATTTT. The genes are TRBV7-6 and TRBJ1-5, with TRBD1 identical over 8 bases. Trimming at V came to 5 bases and at J to 3 bases, leaving 6 bases not matched to a gene. Germline V lookup: CDR1 SGHVS, CDR2 FNYEAQ. The CDR3 loop spans 15 amino acids.